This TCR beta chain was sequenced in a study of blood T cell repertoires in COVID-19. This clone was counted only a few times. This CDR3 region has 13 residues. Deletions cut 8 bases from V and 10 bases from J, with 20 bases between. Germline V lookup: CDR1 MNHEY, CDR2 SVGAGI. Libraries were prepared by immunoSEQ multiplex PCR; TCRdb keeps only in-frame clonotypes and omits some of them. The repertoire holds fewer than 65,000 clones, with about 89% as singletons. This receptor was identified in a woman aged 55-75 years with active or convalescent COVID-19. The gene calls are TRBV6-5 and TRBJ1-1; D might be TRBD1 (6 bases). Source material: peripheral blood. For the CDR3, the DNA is TGTGCCAGCCTGCGCCAAGGGGGAGTGGGAGCTTTCTTT. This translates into CASLRQGGVGAFF.